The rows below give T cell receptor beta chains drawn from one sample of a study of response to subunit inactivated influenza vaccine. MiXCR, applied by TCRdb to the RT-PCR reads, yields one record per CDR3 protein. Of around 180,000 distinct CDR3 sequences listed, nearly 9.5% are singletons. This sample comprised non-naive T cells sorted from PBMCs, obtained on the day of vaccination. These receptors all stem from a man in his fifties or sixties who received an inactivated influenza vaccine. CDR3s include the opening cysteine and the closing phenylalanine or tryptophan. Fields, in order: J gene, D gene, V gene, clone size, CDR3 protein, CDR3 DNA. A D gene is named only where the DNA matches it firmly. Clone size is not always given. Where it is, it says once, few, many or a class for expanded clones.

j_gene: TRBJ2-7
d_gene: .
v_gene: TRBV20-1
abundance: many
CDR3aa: CSARLNSYEQYF
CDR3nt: TGCAGTGCTCGACTTAACTCCTACGAGCAGTACTTC

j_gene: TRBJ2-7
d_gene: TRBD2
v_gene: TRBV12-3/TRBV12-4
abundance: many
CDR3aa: CASSFSGTSGASYEQYF
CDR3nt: TGTGCCAGCAGTTTCTCCGGGACTAGCGGGGCCTCCTACGAGCAGTACTTC

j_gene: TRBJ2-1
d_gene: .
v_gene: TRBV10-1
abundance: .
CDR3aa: CASSVPVVAKGNEQFF
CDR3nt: TGCGCCAGCAGTGTCCCCGTGGTAGCTAAAGGCAATGAGCAGTTCTTC

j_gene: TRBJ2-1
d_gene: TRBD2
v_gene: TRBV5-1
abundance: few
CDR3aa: CASRLAGAYNEQFF
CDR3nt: TGCGCCAGCAGGCTAGCGGGAGCTTACAATGAGCAGTTCTTC

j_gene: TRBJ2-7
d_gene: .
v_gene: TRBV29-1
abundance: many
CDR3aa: CSVEEARDGGNYEQYF
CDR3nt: TGCAGCGTTGAAGAGGCCAGGGACGGAGGAAACTACGAGCAGTACTTC

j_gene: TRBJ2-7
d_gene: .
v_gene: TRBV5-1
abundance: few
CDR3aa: CASSSTSKGGAGYEQYF
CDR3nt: TGCGCCAGCAGCTCCACCTCAAAAGGAGGGGCAGGGTACGAGCAGTACTTC

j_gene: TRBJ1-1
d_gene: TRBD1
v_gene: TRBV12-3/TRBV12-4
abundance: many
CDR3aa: CASSRTGLGETEAFF
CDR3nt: TGTGCCAGCAGTCGGACAGGGCTTGGTGAGACTGAAGCTTTCTTT

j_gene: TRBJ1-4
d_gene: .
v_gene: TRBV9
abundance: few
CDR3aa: CASSVSGNEKLFF
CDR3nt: TGTGCCAGCAGCGTCTCAGGGAACGAAAAACTGTTTTTT

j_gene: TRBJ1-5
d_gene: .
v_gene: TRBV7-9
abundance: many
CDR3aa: CASSAQSDQPQHF
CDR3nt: TGTGCCAGCAGCGCCCAGTCCGATCAGCCCCAGCATTTT

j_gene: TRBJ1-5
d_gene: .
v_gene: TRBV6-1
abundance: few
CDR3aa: CASSGGTVSNQPQHF
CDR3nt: TGTGCCAGCAGTGGGGGGACGGTCAGCAATCAGCCCCAGCATTTT

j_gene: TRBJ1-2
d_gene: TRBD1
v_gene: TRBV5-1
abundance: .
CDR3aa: CASSLARGLNPNYGYTF
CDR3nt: TGCGCCAGCAGCTTGGCCAGGGGGCTCAATCCTAACTATGGCTACACCTTC

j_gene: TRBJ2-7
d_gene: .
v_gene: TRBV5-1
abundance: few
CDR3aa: CASSTGYGTLEQYF
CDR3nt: TGCGCCAGCAGCACTGGATACGGGACTCTGGAGCAGTACTTC

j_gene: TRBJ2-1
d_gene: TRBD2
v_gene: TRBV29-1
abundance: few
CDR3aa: CSVDGLVDSYNEQFF
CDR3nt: TGCAGCGTAGACGGACTAGTCGACTCCTACAATGAGCAGTTCTTC

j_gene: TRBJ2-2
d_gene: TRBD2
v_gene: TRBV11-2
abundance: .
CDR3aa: CASSPLRAGGPGELFF
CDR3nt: TGTGCCAGCAGCCCCCTAAGAGCGGGGGGTCCCGGGGAGCTGTTTTTT

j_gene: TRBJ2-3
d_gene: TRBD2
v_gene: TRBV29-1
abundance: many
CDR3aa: CSVSRGGTSTDTQYF
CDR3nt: TGCAGCGTTTCCCGGGGGGGTACTAGCACAGATACGCAGTATTTT

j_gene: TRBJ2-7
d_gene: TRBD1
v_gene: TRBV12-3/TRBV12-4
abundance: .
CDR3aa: CASTPGQGGHEQYF
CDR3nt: TGTGCCAGCACCCCGGGACAGGGGGGCCACGAGCAGTACTTC

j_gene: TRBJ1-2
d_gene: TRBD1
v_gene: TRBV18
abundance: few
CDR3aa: CASSPPKGQGPANYGYTF
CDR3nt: TGTGCCAGCTCACCACCGAAGGGACAGGGGCCAGCTAACTATGGCTACACCTTC

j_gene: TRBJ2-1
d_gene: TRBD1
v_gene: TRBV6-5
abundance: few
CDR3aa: CASSSTGGTPTNEQFF
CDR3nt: TGTGCCAGCAGTTCGACAGGGGGTACCCCTACCAATGAGCAGTTCTTC

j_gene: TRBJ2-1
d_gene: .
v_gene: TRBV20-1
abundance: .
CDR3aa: CSARDWHSVDNEQFF
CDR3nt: TGCAGTGCTAGAGATTGGCATAGCGTCGACAATGAGCAGTTCTTC

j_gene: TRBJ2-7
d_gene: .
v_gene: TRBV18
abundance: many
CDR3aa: CASSRTTGNNAYEQYF
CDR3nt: TGTGCCAGCTCACGAACGACAGGCAATAACGCCTACGAGCAGTACTTC

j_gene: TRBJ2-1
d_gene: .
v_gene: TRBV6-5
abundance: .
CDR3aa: CASWDRGRWQFF
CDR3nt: TGTGCCAGTTGGGACCGGGGTAGATGGCAGTTCTTC

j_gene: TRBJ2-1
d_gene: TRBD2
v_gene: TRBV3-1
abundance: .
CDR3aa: CASSRLAGGTADEQFF
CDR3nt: TGTGCCAGCAGCCGGTTAGCGGGGGGGACCGCTGATGAGCAGTTCTTC

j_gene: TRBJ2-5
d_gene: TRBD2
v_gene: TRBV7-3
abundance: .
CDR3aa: CASSLWGGGQETQYF
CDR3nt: TGTGCCAGCAGCCTATGGGGGGGGGGCCAAGAGACCCAGTACTTC

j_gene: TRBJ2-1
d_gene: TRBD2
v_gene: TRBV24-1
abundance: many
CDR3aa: CATSDAGTSGSEQFF
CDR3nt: TGTGCCACCAGTGATGCCGGGACTAGCGGGAGTGAGCAGTTCTTC

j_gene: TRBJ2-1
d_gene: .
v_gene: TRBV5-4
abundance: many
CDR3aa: CASSPHPGSNEQFF
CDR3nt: TGTGCCAGCAGCCCCCACCCTGGTAGTAATGAGCAGTTCTTC

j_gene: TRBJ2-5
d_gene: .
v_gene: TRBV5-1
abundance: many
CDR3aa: CASSLMGTRQETQYF
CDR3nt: TGCGCCAGCAGCTTGATGGGGACACGTCAAGAGACCCAGTACTTC

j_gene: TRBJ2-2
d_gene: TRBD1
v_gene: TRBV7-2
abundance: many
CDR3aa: CASRQGSGNTGELFF
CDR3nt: TGTGCCAGCAGACAGGGGTCGGGGAACACCGGGGAGCTGTTTTTT

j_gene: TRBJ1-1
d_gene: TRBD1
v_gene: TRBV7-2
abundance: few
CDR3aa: CASRKRQGAADTEAFF
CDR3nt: TGTGCCAGCAGAAAGCGTCAGGGGGCTGCGGACACTGAAGCTTTCTTT

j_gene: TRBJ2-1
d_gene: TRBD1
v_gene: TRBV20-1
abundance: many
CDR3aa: CSARTGVGNEQFF
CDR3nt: TGCAGTGCACGCACAGGGGTGGGAAATGAGCAGTTCTTC

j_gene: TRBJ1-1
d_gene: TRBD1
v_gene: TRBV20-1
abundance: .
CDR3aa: CSASPMGQGGFYTEAFF
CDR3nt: TGCAGTGCTAGCCCCATGGGACAGGGGGGTTTTTACACTGAAGCTTTCTTT

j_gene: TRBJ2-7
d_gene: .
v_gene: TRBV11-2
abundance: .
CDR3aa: CASSLVPNEQYF
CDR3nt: TGTGCCAGCAGCTTAGTACCCAACGAGCAGTACTTC

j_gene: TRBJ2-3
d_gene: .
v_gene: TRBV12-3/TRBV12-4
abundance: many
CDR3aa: CASSRTDTQYF
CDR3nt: TGTGCCAGCAGTCGCACAGATACGCAGTATTTT

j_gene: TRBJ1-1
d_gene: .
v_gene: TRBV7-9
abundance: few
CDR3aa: CASSPSLGRAEAFF
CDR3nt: TGTGCCAGCAGCCCCTCGCTGGGTCGGGCTGAAGCTTTCTTT

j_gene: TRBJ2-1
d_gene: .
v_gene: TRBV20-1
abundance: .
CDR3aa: CSARPSGNGRSPGNEQFF
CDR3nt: TGCAGTGCTAGGCCCAGCGGCAACGGGAGATCACCGGGCAATGAGCAGTTCTTC

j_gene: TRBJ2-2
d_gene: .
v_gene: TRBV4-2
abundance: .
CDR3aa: CASSQVSGEVGELFF
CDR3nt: TGTGCCAGCAGCCAAGTTAGCGGAGAGGTCGGGGAGCTGTTTTTT

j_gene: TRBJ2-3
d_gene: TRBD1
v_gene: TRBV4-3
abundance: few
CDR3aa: CASSQAFGSQGYTQYF
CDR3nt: TGCGCCAGCAGCCAAGCTTTTGGGTCACAGGGGTATACGCAGTATTTT

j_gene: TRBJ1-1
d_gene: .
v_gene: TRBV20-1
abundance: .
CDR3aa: CSARPGTEAFF
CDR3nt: TGCAGTGCTCGTCCCGGCACTGAAGCTTTCTTT

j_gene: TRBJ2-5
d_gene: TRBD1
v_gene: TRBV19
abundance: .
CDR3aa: CASRDTGQGWFQETQYF
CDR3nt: TGTGCCAGTAGGGACACCGGACAGGGATGGTTCCAAGAGACCCAGTACTTC

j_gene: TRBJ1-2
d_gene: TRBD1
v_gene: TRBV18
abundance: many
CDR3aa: CASSSQGTNYGYTF
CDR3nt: TGTGCCAGCTCATCACAGGGGACTAACTATGGCTACACCTTC

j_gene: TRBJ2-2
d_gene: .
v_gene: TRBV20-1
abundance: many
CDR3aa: CSPEPNTGELFF
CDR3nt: TGCAGTCCAGAACCGAACACCGGGGAGCTGTTTTTT

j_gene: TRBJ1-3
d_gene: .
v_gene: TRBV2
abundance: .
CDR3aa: CASSEGRGNSGNTIYF
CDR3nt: TGTGCCAGCAGTGAAGGACGGGGAAACTCTGGAAACACCATATATTTT

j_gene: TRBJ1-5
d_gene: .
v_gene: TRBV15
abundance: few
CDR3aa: CATQSDDQPQHF
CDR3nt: TGTGCCACCCAGTCAGATGATCAGCCCCAGCATTTT

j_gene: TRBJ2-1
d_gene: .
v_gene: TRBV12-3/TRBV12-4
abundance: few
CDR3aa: CASTTAIPNNEQFF
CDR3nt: TGTGCCAGCACCACGGCCATACCGAACAATGAGCAGTTCTTC

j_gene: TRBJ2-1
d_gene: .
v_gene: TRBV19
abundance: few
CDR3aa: CASSIASGSYNEQFF
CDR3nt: TGTGCCAGTAGTATAGCAAGCGGCTCCTACAATGAGCAGTTCTTC

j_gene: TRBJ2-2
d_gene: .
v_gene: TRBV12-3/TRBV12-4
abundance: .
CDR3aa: CASSLNRQGGELFF
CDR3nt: TGTGCCAGCAGTTTAAACCGTCAAGGCGGGGAGCTGTTTTTT

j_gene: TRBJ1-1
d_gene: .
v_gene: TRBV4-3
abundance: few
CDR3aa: CASSQDHRRNTEAFF
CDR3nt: TGCGCCAGCAGCCAAGATCATCGCAGGAACACTGAAGCTTTCTTT

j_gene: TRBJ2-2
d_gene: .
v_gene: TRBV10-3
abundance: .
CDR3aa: CAISERGPPTGELFF
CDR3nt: TGTGCCATCAGTGAACGGGGGCCCCCCACCGGGGAGCTGTTTTTT

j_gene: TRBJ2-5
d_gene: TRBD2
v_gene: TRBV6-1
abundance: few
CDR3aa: CASSEGTGGETQYF
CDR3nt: TGTGCCAGCAGTGAAGGAACGGGGGGAGAGACCCAGTACTTC